This T cell receptor beta chain was identified during a study of T cells in Graves' hyperthyroidism and ophthalmopathy. The CDR3 has 15 amino acids. Germline CDR1 reads DFQATT; CDR2 reads SNEGSKA (reference sequence). The junction had 10 bases not matched to a gene; V was cut back by 2 bases and J by 9 bases. With a duration under 2 months, the hyperthyroidism was newly diagnosed in patients aged 18 to 65. Amplified TCR beta CDR3 regions came from RNA transcripts. The TCR CDR3 first-round RT-PCR relied on the HTBI primer set. TCRdb called the multiplex PCR reads again in MiXCR, with one record for every CDR3 protein. This sample has 300,000 to 400,000 distinct CDR3 sequences, with around 20% found just once. In the case of this clonotype: Its antigen is currently unknown. A much more abundant neighbour one base away suggests this may be a read error.

Study outcomes and limitations: Most thyroid clonotypes with frequency above 0.001 were detected in blood.

The TCR originated in a woman in her fifties or sixties with Graves' hyperthyroidism. Source material: blood. V is TRBV20-1 and J is TRBJ2-1; 10 nucleotides agree with TRBD2. CDR3 in DNA: TGCAGTGCTAGATCCGGGACTAGCGCGAACAGTGAGCAGTTCTTC. It codes for CSARSGTSANSEQFF.